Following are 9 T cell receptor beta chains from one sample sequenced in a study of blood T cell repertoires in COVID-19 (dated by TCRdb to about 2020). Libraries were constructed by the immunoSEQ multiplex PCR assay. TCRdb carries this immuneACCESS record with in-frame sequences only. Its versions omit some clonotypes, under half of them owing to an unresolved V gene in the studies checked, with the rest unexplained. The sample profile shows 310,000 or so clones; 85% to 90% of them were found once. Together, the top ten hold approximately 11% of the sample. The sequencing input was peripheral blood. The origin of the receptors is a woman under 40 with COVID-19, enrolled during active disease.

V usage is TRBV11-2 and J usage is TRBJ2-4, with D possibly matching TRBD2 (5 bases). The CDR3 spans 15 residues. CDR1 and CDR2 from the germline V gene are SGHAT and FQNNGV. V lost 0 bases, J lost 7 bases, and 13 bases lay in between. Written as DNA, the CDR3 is TGTGCCAGCAGCTTAGATCTGAGAGGGAACAACATTCAGTACTTC. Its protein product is CASSLDLRGNNIQYF.

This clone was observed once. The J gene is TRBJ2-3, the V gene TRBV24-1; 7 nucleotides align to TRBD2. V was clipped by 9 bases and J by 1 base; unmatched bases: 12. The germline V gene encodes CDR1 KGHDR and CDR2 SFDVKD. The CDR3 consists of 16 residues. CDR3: CATSVESGTRTDTQYF. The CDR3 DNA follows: TGTGCCACCTCGGTAGAGAGCGGGACCCGCACAGATACGCAGTATTTT.

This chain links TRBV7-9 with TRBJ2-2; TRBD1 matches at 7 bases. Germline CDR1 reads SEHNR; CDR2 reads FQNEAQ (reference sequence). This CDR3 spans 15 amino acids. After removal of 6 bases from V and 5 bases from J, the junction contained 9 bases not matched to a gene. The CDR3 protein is CASSEQGIRTGELFF. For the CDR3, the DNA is TGTGCCAGCAGTGAACAGGGGATCCGGACCGGGGAGCTGTTTTTT.

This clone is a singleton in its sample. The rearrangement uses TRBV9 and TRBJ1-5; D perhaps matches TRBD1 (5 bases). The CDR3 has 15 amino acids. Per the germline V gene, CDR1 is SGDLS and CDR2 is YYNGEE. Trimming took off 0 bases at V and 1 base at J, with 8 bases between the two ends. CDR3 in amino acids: CASSVGQHSNQPQHF. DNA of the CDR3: TGTGCCAGCAGCGTAGGACAGCACAGCAATCAGCCCCAGCATTTT.

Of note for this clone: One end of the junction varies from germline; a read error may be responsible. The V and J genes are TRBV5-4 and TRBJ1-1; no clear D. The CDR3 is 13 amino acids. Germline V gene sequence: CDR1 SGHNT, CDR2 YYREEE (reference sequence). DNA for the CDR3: TGTGCCAGCAGTTTGGCGACTAACACTGAAGCTTTCTTT. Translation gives CASSLATNTEAFF.

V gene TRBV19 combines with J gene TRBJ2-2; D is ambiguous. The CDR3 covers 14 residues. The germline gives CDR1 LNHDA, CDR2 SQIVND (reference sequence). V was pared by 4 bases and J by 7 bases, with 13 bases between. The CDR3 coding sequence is TGTGCCAGTAGTAGCTGGCCCCGAGGCGGGGAGCTGTTTTTT. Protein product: CASSSWPRGGELFF.

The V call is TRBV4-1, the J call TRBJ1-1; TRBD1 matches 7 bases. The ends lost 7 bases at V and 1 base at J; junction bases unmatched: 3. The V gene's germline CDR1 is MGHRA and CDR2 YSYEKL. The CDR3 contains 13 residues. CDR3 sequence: CASTQGGNTEAFF. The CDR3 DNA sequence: TGCGCCAGCACGCAGGGGGGGAACACTGAAGCTTTCTTT.

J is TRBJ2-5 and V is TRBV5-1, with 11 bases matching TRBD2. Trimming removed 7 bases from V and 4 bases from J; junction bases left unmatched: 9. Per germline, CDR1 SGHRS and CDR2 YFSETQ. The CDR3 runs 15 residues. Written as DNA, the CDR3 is TGCGCCAGCCGTATTCTAGCGGGAGGTGGAGAGACCCAGTACTTC. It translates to CASRILAGGGETQYF.

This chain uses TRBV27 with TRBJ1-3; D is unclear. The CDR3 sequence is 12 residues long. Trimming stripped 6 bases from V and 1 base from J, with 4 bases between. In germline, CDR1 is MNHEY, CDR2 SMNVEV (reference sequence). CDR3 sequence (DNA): TGTGCCAGCAGCCCATCTGGAAACACCATATATTTT. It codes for CASSPSGNTIYF.